These 23 T cell receptor beta chains came from one sample sequenced in a study of shared clonotypes between healthy human individuals. Method: immunoSEQ multiplex PCR; TCRdb's copy keeps in-frame clones and lacks some. Among fewer than 600,000 clones listed, roughly three quarters were seen once. Material for sequencing was PBMCs. Every receptor here comes from a woman aged 40 to 49 in good health. Some clones in this sample may be carry-over from other donors' samples.

The rearrangement links TRBV9 to TRBJ1-1, with D possibly being TRBD1 (5 bases). Trimming took 4 bases from V and 6 from J, leaving 13 bases between them. The V gene's germline CDR1 is SGDLS and CDR2 YYNGEE. The CDR3 spans 13 residues. The CDR3 reads CASSRVGGAEAFF. The CDR3 region has the DNA TGTGCCAGCAGCCGCGTCGGGGGGGCTGAAGCTTTCTTT.

The gene calls are TRBV4-2 and TRBJ2-4; the D gene is possibly TRBD2 (6 bases). Germline CDR1 LGHNA, CDR2 YNFKEQ. This CDR3 is 16 amino acids long. V lost 4 bases and J lost 2, with 15 bases in between. DNA of the CDR3: TGTGCCAGCAGCCCGACCCTGGGACTTTCCAAAAACATTCAGTACTTC. This codes for CASSPTLGLSKNIQYF.

The gene calls are TRBV28 and TRBJ2-7; TRBD2 is a possible D gene (5 bases). The CDR3 length is 13 residues. With 7 bases removed from V and 3 bases from J, the gap between germline ends came to 13 bases. CDR1 is MDHEN, CDR2 SYDVKM, per germline. CDR3 DNA sequence: TGTGCCAGCACGGGATCTATTGTCTACGAGCAGTACTTC. Its translation: CASTGSIVYEQYF. The entire variable domain, with the rest obtained from reference TRBV28 and TRBJ2-7, is as follows: DVKVTQSSRYLVKRTGEKVFLECVQDMDHENMFWYRQDPGLGLRLIYFSYDVKMKEKGDIPEGYSVSREKKERFSLILESASTNQTSMYLCASTGSIVYEQYFGPGTRLTVT.

In its sample, this clone was seen once. This is likely an artifact of a read error, given a far larger clone one base away. The sample contains more than one DNA sequence encoding this CDR3. The chain links TRBV30 to TRBJ1-5, with a tentative D call TRBD1 (6 bases). The CDR3 is 13 residues long. Per germline, CDR1 GTSNPN and CDR2 SVGIG (reference sequence). The CDR3 is CAWSYGGNQPQHF. For the CDR3, the DNA is TGTGCCTGGAGCTATGGGGGCAATCAGCCCCAGCACTTT.

J is TRBJ2-7 and V is TRBV7-3, with D perhaps matching TRBD2 (7 bases). There are 15 residues in the CDR3. Deletions cut 0 bases from V and 7 bases from J, with 16 bases between. Germline CDR1 and CDR2: SGHTA and FQGTGA. The CDR3 reads CASSLTGGGLVEQYF. DNA of the CDR3: TGTGCCAGCAGCTTAACGGGAGGGGGTCTGGTGGAGCAGTACTTC.

The CDR3 loop reads CASSQDGQGNNEQFF. The CDR3 coding sequence is TGCGCCAGCAGCCAAGACGGACAGGGGAACAATGAGCAGTTCTTC. This sequence joins TRBV4-1 and TRBJ2-1; 9 positions match TRBD1. Germline V CDR1 and CDR2: MGHRA, YSYEKL. The CDR3 sequence is 15 residues long. V trimming: 0 bases; J trimming: 5 bases; junction bases outside the gene matches: 2.

The V call is TRBV28, the J call TRBJ1-3; 8 bases are shared with TRBD1. Per the germline V gene, CDR1 is MDHEN and CDR2 is SYDVKM. The CDR3 sequence is 15 residues long. V lost 4 bases to trimming and J lost 0 bases; unmatched junction nucleotides: 2. The CDR3 bases are TGTGCCAGCAGTTCGACAGGGGCCTCTGGAAACACCATATATTTT. This gives the protein CASSSTGASGNTIYF.

In regard to this clone: This likely traces to a read error, being one base from a far larger clone. The chain couples TRBV30 to TRBJ2-2, with TRBD2 identical over 8 bases. V lost 1 base to trimming and J lost 0 bases; unmatched junction nucleotides: 1. The germline V gene encodes CDR1 GTSNPN and CDR2 SVGIG (reference sequence). The CDR3 totals 15 residues. The CDR3 DNA reads TGTGCCTGGAGTGCGGGACTAGCGAACACCGGGGAGCTGTTTTTT. This translates into CAWSAGLANTGELFF.

J is TRBJ1-5 and V is TRBV21-1. TRBV21-1 corresponds to a pseudogene. This CDR3 is built from 16 residues. Here the CDR3 reads CASSKRHRSGNQPQHF. CDR3 DNA sequence: TGTGCCAGCAGCAAAAGGCATCGAAGCGGTAATCAGCCCCAGCATTTT.

This clone was seen once. The CDR3 DNA is TGTGCCAGCAGCCACTCCCCGGCGGATGGTTCCGGGGAGCTGTTTTTT. This encodes CASSHSPADGSGELFF. V is TRBV28 and J is TRBJ2-2, with D unclear. This CDR3 comprises 16 residues. Trimming removed 6 bases from V and 6 bases from J, with 20 bases in between. Germline CDR1 is MDHEN and CDR2 is SYDVKM.

The chain links TRBV5-8 to TRBJ2-5; 11 bases line up with TRBD1. The CDR3 has 16 residues. In germline, CDR1 is SGHTS, CDR2 YDEGEE. Trimming at V came to 3 bases and at J to 4 bases, leaving 8 bases not matched to a gene. CDR3 amino acids: CASSSRTGGRGETQYF. CDR3 nucleotides: TGTGCCAGCAGCTCCCGGACAGGGGGCCGGGGAGAGACCCAGTACTTC.

The V gene is TRBV2, the J gene TRBJ2-1; TRBD2 matches at 9 bases. In germline, CDR1 is SNHLY, CDR2 FYNNEI. With V trimmed by 5 bases and J by 4 bases, 3 bases remained unmatched. CDR3 length: 14 amino acids. The DNA of the CDR3 is TGTGCCAGCAGTCGACTAGCGGCATACAATGAGCAGTTCTTC. Translation: CASSRLAAYNEQFF.

A single count supports this clone. The chain combines TRBV27 with TRBJ1-2; tentatively, D is TRBD1 (5 bases). Germline CDR1 is MNHEY and CDR2 is SMNVEV (reference sequence). The CDR3 runs to 13 residues. Trimming removed 2 bases from V and 7 bases from J, with 11 bases in between. The CDR3 sequence is CASSLPGSPGYTF. CDR3 nucleotide sequence: TGTGCCAGCAGTTTACCAGGGTCCCCTGGCTACACCTTC.

This chain joins TRBV28 and TRBJ1-2; D is unresolved. Germline V gene data show CDR1 as MDHEN and CDR2 as SYDVKM. V was shortened by 6 bases and J by 0 bases, with 20 bases between the two germline ends. The CDR3 loop spans 17 amino acids. CDR3 nucleotides: TGTGCCAGCAGCAACCCCCTCTGGAAGCGTACTAACTATGGCTACACCTTC. It codes for CASSNPLWKRTNYGYTF.

This chain links TRBV25-1 with TRBJ2-7, with D unresolved. CDR3 length: 15 amino acids. Germline CDR1 MGHDK, CDR2 SYGVNS. With 0 bases removed from V and 3 bases from J, the gap between germline ends came to 12 bases. CDR3 region: CASSEYLTNSYEQYF. For the CDR3, the DNA is TGTGCCAGCAGTGAATATTTAACCAATAGCTACGAGCAGTACTTC.

V and J are TRBV18 and TRBJ2-2; D unresolved. Trimming took 5 bases from V and 2 from J, leaving 6 bases between them. The CDR3 is made up of 13 amino acids. Germline-derived CDR1 and CDR2 are KGHSH and LQKENI. In DNA form, the CDR3 reads TGTGCCAGCTCATCGAGAAACACCGGGGAGCTGTTTTTT. Its protein is CASSSRNTGELFF.

As concerns this clone: A far larger clone is only one base removed, so a read error is likely. The chain carries TRBV2 and TRBJ1-4, with a weak D call TRBD1 (5 bases). V gave up 2 bases and J gave up 9 bases, with 10 bases separating them. This CDR3 comprises 13 residues. Germline-derived CDR1 and CDR2 are SNHLY and FYNNEI. This CDR3 is CASSESDSQKLFF. The CDR3 nucleotides read TGTGCCAGCAGTGAAAGTGACAGTCAAAAACTGTTTTTT.

The V call is TRBV4-3, the J call TRBJ2-1; 15 bases align to TRBD2. Trimming cost V 3 bases and J 1 base; bases outside gene matches: 7. CDR1 and CDR2 (germline): LGHNA, YSLEER. The CDR3 extends over 19 amino acids. CDR3 in DNA: TGCGCCAGCAGCCAGGGGACTAGCGGGAGGAGGGAGTCCTACAATGAGCAGTTCTTC. Amino acid sequence: CASSQGTSGRRESYNEQFF.

Notes on this clone: Other DNA sequences within the sample encode an identical CDR3. The rearrangement uses TRBV5-1 and TRBJ2-6, with TRBD1 as a possible D gene (5 bases). With 1 base removed from V and 0 bases from J, the gap between germline ends came to 8 bases. There are 16 residues in the CDR3. Germline CDR1 SGHRS, CDR2 YFSETQ. The chain's CDR3 is CASSLTGSSGANVLTF. In nucleotides, the CDR3 is TGCGCCAGCAGCTTGACAGGTAGCTCTGGGGCCAACGTCCTGACTTTC.

The V call is TRBV7-2, the J call TRBJ2-7; 7 nucleotides align to TRBD2. The CDR3 length is 16 residues. CDR1 is SGHTA and CDR2 is FQGNSA in the germline V gene. J gave up 6 bases and V 0 bases, and 11 bases lay outside the gene matches. CDR3 sequence reads: CASSLASWEGLPEQYF. The CDR3 nucleotides are TGTGCCAGCAGCTTAGCGTCATGGGAGGGCCTGCCCGAGCAGTACTTC.

The V gene is TRBV29-1, the J gene TRBJ2-4; D is uncertain. The CDR3 contains 13 residues. The germline V gene encodes CDR1 SQVTM and CDR2 ANQGSEA. The V gene lost 6 bases and the J gene lost 1 base, with 10 bases spanning the gap. This chain's CDR3 is CSVGSIAKNIQYF. The CDR3 coding sequence is TGCAGCGTGGGTTCCATCGCCAAAAACATTCAGTACTTC.

As for this clone: It may be a read error: a sequence one base away is much more abundant. The chain joins TRBV2 to TRBJ1-5; no definite D call. Trimming stripped 4 bases from V and 3 bases from J, with 13 bases between. The CDR3 contains 15 residues. CDR1 is SNHLY, CDR2 FYNNEI, per germline. CDR3 region: CASSAPTGSNQPQHF. The DNA of the CDR3 is TGTGCCAGCAGTGCGCCTACGGGGTCCAATCAGCCCCAGCATTTT.

The V and J genes are TRBV5-1 and TRBJ2-2; 14 bases map to TRBD2. The CDR3 contains 18 residues. The germline V gene has CDR1 SGHRS and CDR2 YFSETQ. V dropped 4 bases and J dropped 6; count of bases not matched to a gene: 11. Here the CDR3 reads CASSTTSGRAGLAGELFF. The CDR3 nucleotides are TGCGCCAGCAGCACGACTAGCGGGAGGGCCGGGTTGGCCGGGGAGCTGTTTTTT.